This TCR beta chain was identified in a study of shared clonotypes between healthy human individuals. This CDR3 has 17 amino acids. Profiling relied on immunoSEQ multiplex PCR, and the TCRdb table lists in-frame clones only, not all of them. Found here are around 1,900,000 clones, about 94% of them singletons; the top ten hold more than 1.5%. CD45RO-negative, CCR7-selected cells formed the naive CD8 fraction, which excluded terminally differentiated effector memory CD45RA+ cells. The sequencing input was naive CD8+ T cells from PBMCs. The sequence came from a man aged 18-30 years in good health. Some clones in this sample may be carry-over from other donors' samples. The chain links TRBV21-1 to TRBJ1-5; the DNA was not used to check the table's D call, TRBD1. TRBV21-1 is a listed pseudogene. CDR3 sequence: CASSHPPGTGNKQPQHF. Written as DNA, the CDR3 is TGTGCCAGCAGCCATCCCCCCGGGACAGGGAACAAACAGCCCCAGCATTTT.